This is a list of T cell receptor beta chains from one sample in a study of beta chain features in type 1 diabetes. Some clones are missing from TCRdb's copy, which holds only in-frame ones; the method was immunoSEQ multiplex PCR. The table has roughly 140,000 clones, around 10% seen once; the top ten hold roughly 2%. Sequencing was performed on central memory CD4+ T cells from blood. The receptors derive from a man aged 18 to 35 in good health. Both conserved end residues are part of each CDR3. Each record gives: V gene, D gene, J gene, CDR3 protein. A D gene is named only where the DNA matches it firmly.

TRBV28,TRBD2,TRBJ2-1,CASKREAPNEQFF
TRBV6-6,.,TRBJ1-1,CASSANTEAFF
TRBV5-8,.,TRBJ1-2,CASRRSRGHIYGYTF
TRBV7-2,TRBD1,TRBJ2-5,CASSSGQGTVETQYF
TRBV6-1,TRBD2,TRBJ2-1,CATTGLAIDEQFF
TRBV5-6,.,TRBJ1-4,CASSLGRTEKLFF
TRBV6-1,TRBD1,TRBJ2-3,CASSEQKGQGADTQYF
TRBV25-1,TRBD1,TRBJ2-1,CASSGGQLSYNEQFF
TRBV2,TRBD1,TRBJ2-1,CASSERRTGSNEQFF
TRBV28,.,TRBJ2-7,CASSLTVYEQYF
TRBV29-1,.,TRBJ2-1,CSADTPGTSVGQFF
TRBV18,.,TRBJ1-1,CASSREGVRETEAFF
TRBV7-8,.,TRBJ1-5,CASSPVRAGGNQPQHF
TRBV9,TRBD2,TRBJ2-1,CASSGGGLANNEQFF
TRBV29-1,.,TRBJ1-4,CSVDGQPNEKLFF
TRBV28,TRBD1,TRBJ1-5,CASSLRGGNQPQHF
TRBV7-2,.,TRBJ1-5,CASSLVGWGNQPQHF
TRBV30,.,TRBJ1-2,CAWKVHYSYGYTF
TRBV7-3,.,TRBJ1-2,CASSQTAGGGHGYTF
TRBV6-5,.,TRBJ2-7,CASTPRHTGPYEQYF
TRBV7-9,TRBD1,TRBJ1-2,CASSSDRGGYTF
TRBV9,.,TRBJ1-2,CASSVAGRMNGYTF
TRBV5-1,.,TRBJ2-2,CASSDGAAGTGELFF
TRBV4-2,.,TRBJ1-3,CASSQASTGNSGNTIYF
TRBV5-1,TRBD1,TRBJ1-1,CASSLGTGRGTEAFF
TRBV6-5,.,TRBJ1-5,CASSPRGEPQHF
TRBV2,TRBD1,TRBJ2-7,CASATGGREQYF
TRBV28,.,TRBJ2-7,CASSRGPYEQYF
TRBV9,TRBD2,TRBJ2-7,CASSVVPSGYYEQYF
TRBV7-2,.,TRBJ1-4,CASSLGWGRVSEKLFF
TRBV10-3,.,TRBJ1-1,CAISRDLSSEAFF
TRBV7-2,.,TRBJ1-2,CASSLTSADRGTGGYTF
TRBV14,TRBD1,TRBJ1-1,CASSPRQGTEAFF
TRBV28,.,TRBJ1-4,CASSNGHGFGKLFF
TRBV7-9,.,TRBJ1-5,CASSLAGSRQFTQPQHF
TRBV5-6,.,TRBJ2-1,CASSFSIRPHDYNEQFF
TRBV7-3,.,TRBJ2-1,CASSPRVSSYNEQFF
TRBV28,TRBD2,TRBJ2-5,CASSFQASGRVETQYF
TRBV29-1,.,TRBJ2-1,CSVGIRGSNRNEQFF
TRBV18,TRBD1,TRBJ1-1,CASSLSYRGTEAFF
TRBV10-3,.,TRBJ2-3,CAIATLAADTQYF
TRBV7-3,TRBD2,TRBJ2-3,CASSLGLAGYTDTQYF
TRBV7-2,.,TRBJ1-1,CASSLNRGHTEAFF
TRBV9,.,TRBJ1-2,CASSVAAGANYGYTF
TRBV28,.,TRBJ1-4,CASSSDRQNEKLFF
TRBV19,.,TRBJ2-1,CASSTPGRHEQFF
TRBV29-1,TRBD1,TRBJ2-3,CSVEATGTTDTQYF
TRBV27,.,TRBJ1-1,CASSRGSEAFF
TRBV4-2,.,TRBJ2-5,CASSQEETQYF
TRBV27,.,TRBJ2-7,CASSRLPPKVQRYEQYF